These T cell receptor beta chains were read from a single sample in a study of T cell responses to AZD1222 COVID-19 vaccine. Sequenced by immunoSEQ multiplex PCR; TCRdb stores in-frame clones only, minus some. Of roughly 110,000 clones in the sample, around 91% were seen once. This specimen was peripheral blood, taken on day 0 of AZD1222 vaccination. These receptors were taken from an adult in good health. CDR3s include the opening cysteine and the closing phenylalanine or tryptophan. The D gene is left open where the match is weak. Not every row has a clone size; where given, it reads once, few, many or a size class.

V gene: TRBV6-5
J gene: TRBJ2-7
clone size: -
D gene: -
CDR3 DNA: TGTGCCAGCAGTTCCTCCCACCTTAAGGGCTACGAGCAGTACTTC
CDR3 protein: CASSSSHLKGYEQYF

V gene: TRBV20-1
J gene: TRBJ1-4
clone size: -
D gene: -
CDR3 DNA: TGCAGTGCGGCCTGGGGTGAAAAACTGTTTTTT
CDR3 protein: CSAAWGEKLFF

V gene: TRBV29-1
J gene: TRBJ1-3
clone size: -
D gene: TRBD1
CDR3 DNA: TGCAGCCTCTCAACGGGGCAGGGGGCAAGAAACACCATATATTTT
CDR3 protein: CSLSTGQGARNTIYF

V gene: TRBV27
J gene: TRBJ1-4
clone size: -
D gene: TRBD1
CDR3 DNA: TGTGCCAGCAGTTCTACGGGACAGGGGACCCTATCAACTAATGAAAAACTGTTTTTT
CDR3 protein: CASSSTGQGTLSTNEKLFF

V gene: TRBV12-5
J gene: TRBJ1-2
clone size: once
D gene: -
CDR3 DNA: TGTGCTAGTGGTCTATACACAGGGTTTTATGGCTACACCTTC
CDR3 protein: CASGLYTGFYGYTF

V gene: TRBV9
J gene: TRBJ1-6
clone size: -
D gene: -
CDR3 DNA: TGTGCCAGCAGCATCAATGGGGGCAATTCACCCCTCCACTTT
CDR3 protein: CASSINGGNSPLHF

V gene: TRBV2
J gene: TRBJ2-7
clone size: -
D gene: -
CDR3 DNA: TGTGCCAGCAGAGGGGGGGCCGACTACGAGCAGTACTTC
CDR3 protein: CASRGGADYEQYF

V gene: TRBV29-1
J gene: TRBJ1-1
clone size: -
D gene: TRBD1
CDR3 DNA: TGCAGCGTCGACAGGGCGGGTCGCAACACTGAAGCTTTCTTT
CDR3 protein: CSVDRAGRNTEAFF

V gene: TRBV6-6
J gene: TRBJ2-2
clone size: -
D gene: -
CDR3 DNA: TGTGCCAGCAGTTACGACATGGCCGGGGAGCTGTTTTTT
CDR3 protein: CASSYDMAGELFF

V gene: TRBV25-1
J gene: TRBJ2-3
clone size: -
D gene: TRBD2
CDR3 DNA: TGTGCCAGCAGTGAACGGCCGGCGGGGGGCGATACGCAGTATTTT
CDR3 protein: CASSERPAGGDTQYF

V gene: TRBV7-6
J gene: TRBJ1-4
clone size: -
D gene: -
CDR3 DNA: TGTGCCAGCAGCGCCTACAGGGCTCCCGCCCCTAATGAAAAACTGTTTTTT
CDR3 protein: CASSAYRAPAPNEKLFF

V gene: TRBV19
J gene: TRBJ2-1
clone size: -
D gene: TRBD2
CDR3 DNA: TGTGCCAGTAGTAATCAGCGGGGGGGCCGCGAGCAGTTCTTC
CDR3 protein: CASSNQRGGREQFF

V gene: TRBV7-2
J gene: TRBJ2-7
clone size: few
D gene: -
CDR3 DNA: TGTGCCAGCAGCTTTTCCCTCTACGAGCAGTACTTC
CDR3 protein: CASSFSLYEQYF

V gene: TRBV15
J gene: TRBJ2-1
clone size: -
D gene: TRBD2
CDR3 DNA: TGTGCCACCAGCAGATCACTAGCGGGGACCTACAATGAGCAGTTCTTC
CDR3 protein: CATSRSLAGTYNEQFF

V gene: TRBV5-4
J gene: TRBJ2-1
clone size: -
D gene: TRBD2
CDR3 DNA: TGTGCCAGCAGCTTCTGGAGAGCTAGCGGGGGGGTATTCTCCTACAATGAGCAGTTCTTC
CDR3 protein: CASSFWRASGGVFSYNEQFF

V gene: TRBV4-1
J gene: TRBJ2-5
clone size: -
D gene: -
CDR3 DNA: TGCGCCAGCAGCCAAGATAGGGAGACCCAGTACTTC
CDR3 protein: CASSQDRETQYF

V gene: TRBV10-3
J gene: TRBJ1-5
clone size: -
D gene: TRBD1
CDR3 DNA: TGTGCCATCAGCAGGGGGCTCGTCGATCAGCCCCAGCATTTT
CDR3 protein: CAISRGLVDQPQHF

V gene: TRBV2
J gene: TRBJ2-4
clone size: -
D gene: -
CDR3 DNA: TGTGCCAGCAATGAGCTAGCCAAAAACATTCAGTACTTC
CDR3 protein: CASNELAKNIQYF

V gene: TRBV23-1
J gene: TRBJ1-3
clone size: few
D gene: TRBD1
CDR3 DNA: TGCGCCAGCAGTCAATACAGGGGGGTCGGGATGGTTACGCTCTCTGGAAACACCATATATTTT
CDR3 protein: CASSQYRGVGMVTLSGNTIYF

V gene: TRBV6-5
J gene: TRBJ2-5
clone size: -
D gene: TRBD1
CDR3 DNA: TGTGCCAGCACCCCGGGGACAGGGAGAAAGACCCAGTACTTC
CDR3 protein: CASTPGTGRKTQYF

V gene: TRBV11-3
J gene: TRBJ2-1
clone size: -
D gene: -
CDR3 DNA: TGTGCCAGCAGCTTAGAGCCCAAGACGGGACCCCACAGCAATGAGCAGTTCTTC
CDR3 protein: CASSLEPKTGPHSNEQFF

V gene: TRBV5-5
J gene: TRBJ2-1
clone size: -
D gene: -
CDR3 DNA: TGTGCCAGCAGCTTGGAAGACATCGCAAATGAGCAGTTCTTC
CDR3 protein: CASSLEDIANEQFF